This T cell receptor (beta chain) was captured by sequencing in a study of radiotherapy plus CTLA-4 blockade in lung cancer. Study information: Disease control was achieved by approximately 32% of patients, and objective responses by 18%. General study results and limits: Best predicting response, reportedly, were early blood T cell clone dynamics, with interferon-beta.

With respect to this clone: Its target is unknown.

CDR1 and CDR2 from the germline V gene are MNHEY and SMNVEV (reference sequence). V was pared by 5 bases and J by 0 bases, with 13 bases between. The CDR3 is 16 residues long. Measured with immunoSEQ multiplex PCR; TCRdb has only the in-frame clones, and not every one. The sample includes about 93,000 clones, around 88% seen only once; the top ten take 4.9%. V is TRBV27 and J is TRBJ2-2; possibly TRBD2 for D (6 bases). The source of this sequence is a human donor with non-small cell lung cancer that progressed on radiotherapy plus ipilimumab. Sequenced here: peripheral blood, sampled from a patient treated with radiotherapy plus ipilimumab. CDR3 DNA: TGTGCCAGCAGTCCTACCGGGACTCCGAACACCGGGGAGCTGTTTTTT. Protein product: CASSPTGTPNTGELFF.